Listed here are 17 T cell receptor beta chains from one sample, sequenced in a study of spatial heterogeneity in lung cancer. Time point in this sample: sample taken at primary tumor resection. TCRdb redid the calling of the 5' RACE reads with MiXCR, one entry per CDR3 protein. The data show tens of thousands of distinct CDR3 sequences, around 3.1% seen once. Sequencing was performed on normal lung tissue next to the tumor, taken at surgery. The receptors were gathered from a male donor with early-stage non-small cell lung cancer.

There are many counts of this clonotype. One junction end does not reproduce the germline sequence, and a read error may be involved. In nucleotides, the CDR3 is TGTGCCAGCAGTGAGGGGGACCCCTTACAATTC. Encoded protein: CASSEGDPLQF. The chain carries TRBV25-1 and TRBJ2-5; possibly TRBD1 or TRBD2 for D (5 bases each). CDR3 length: 11 residues. CDR1 and CDR2 from the germline V gene are MGHDK and SYGVNS. Variable domain in full (rest from reference TRBV25-1 and TRBJ2-5): EADIYQTPRYLVIGTGKKITLECSQTMGHDKMYWYQQDPGMELHLIHYSYGVNSTEKGDLSSESTVSRIRTEHFPLTLESARPSHTSQYLCASSEGDPLQFGPGTRLLVL.

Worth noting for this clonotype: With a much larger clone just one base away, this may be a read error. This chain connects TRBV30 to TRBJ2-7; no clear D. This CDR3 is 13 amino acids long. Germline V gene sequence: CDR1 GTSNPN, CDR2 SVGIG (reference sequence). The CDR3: CVWKEPPLYEQYF. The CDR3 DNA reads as TGTGTCTGGAAGGAGCCCCCTCTCTACGAGCAGTACTTC.

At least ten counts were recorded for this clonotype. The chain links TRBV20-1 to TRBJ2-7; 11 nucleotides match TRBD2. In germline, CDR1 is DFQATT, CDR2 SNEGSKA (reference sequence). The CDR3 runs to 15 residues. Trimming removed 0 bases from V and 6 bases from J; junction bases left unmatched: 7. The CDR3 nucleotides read TGCAGTGCTAGAGATCCCCTAGCGGGAGGTGTCGAGCAGTACTTC. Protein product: CSARDPLAGGVEQYF.

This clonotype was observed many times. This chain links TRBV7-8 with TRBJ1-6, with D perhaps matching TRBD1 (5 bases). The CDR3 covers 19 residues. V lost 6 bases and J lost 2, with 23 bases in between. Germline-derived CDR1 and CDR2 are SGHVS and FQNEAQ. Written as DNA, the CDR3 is TGTGCCAGCAGAGACGGGACGCAGGAGGCATTTGCCTATAATTCACCCCTCCACTTT. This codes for CASRDGTQEAFAYNSPLHF.

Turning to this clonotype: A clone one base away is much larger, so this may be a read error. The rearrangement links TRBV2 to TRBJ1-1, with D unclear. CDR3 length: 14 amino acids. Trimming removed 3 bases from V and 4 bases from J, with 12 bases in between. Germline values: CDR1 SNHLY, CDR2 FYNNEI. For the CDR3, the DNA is TGTGCCAGCAGTGAGTCCAGCGAGGGCACTGAAGCTTTCTTT. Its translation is CASSESSEGTEAFF.

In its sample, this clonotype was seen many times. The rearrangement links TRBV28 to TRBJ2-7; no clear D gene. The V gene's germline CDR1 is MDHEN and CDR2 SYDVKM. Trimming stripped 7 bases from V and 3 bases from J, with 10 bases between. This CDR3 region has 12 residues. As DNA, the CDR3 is TGTGCCAGCATAGGTCGAAGCTACGAGCAGTACTTC. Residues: CASIGRSYEQYF.

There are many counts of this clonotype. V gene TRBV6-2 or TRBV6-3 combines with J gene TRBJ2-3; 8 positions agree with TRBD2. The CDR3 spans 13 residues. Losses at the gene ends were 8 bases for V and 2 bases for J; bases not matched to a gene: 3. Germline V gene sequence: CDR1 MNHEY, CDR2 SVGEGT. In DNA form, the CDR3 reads TGTGCCAGCCAGCGGGGGTTCACAGATACGCAGTATTTT. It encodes CASQRGFTDTQYF.

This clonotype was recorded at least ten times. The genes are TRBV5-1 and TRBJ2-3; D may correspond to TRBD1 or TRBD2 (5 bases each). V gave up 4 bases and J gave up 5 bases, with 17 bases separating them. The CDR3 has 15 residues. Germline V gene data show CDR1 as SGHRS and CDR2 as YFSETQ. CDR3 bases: TGCGCCAGCAGCCAGATATCGGGACCGCAAGATACGCAGTATTTT. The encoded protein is CASSQISGPQDTQYF.

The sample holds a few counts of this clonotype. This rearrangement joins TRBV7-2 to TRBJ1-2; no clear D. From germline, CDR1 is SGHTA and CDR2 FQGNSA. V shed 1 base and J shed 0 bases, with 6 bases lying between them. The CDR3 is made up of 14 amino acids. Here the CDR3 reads CASSLDSSNYGYTF. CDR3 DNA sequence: TGTGCCAGCAGCTTAGACAGTTCTAACTATGGCTACACCTTC.

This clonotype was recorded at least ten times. The CDR3 region is CASRPRGLIGNQPQHF. The CDR3 nucleotides are TGTGCCAGCAGGCCCAGGGGGCTGATCGGCAATCAGCCCCAGCATTTT. The chain carries TRBV6-2 or TRBV6-3 and TRBJ1-5; TRBD1 matches 8 bases. The CDR3 totals 16 residues. CDR1 and CDR2 (germline): MNHEY, SVGEGT. Trimming took 6 bases from V and 2 from J; bases not matched to a gene: 9.

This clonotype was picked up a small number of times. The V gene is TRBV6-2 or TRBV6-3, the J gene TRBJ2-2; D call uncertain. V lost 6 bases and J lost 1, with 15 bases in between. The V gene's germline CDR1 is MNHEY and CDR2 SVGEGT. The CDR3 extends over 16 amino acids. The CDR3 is CASRHGYGMNTGELFF. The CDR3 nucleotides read TGTGCCAGCAGGCATGGGTATGGTATGAACACCGGGGAGCTGTTTTTT.

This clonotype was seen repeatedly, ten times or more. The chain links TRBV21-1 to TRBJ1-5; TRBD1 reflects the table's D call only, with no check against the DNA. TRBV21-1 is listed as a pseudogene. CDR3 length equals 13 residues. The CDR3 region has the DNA TGTGCCAGCAAAAGGACAAGCCATCAGCCCCAGCATTTT. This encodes CASKRTSHQPQHF.

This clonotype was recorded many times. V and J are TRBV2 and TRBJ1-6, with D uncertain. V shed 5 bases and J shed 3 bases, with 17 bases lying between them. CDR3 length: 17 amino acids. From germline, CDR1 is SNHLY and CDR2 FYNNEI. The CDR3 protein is CASSQRIGQNYNSPLHF. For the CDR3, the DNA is TGTGCCAGCAGTCAACGGATAGGGCAGAACTATAATTCACCCCTCCACTTT.

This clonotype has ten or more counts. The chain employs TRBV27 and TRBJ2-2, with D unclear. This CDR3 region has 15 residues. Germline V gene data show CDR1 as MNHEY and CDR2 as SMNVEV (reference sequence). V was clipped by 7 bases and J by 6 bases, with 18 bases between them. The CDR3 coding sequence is TGTGCCAGCAAAGCTGCACCAGTGTCGGCCGGGGAGCTGTTTTTT. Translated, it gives CASKAAPVSAGELFF.

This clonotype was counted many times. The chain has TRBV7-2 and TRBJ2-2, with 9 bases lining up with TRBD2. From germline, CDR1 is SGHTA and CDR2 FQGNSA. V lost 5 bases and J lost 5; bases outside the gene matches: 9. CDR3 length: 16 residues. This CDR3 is CASSHIAGDGTGELFF. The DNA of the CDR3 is TGTGCCAGCAGCCACATAGCGGGAGACGGTACCGGGGAGCTGTTTTTT.

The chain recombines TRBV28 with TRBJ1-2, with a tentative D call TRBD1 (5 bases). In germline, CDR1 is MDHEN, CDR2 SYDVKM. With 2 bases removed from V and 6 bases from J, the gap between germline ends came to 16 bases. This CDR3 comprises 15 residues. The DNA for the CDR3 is TGTGCCAGCAGTTTAGCGGACGGGGGGAAAGATGGCTACACCTTC. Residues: CASSLADGGKDGYTF.

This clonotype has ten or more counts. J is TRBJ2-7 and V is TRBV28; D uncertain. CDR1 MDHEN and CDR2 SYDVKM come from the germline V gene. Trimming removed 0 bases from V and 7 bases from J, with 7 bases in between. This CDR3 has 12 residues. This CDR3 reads CASSLWAGEQYF. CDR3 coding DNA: TGTGCCAGCAGTTTATGGGCCGGGGAGCAGTACTTC.